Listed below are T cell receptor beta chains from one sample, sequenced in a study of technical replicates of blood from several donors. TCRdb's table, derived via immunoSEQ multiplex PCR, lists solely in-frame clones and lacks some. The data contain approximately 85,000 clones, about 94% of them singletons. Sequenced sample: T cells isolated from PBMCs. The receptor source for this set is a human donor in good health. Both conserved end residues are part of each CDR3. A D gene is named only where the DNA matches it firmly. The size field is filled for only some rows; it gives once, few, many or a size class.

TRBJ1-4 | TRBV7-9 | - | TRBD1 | TGTGCCAGCAGTAGGGGACAGGGGGCGACGACTAATGAAAAACTGTTTTTT | CASSRGQGATTNEKLFF
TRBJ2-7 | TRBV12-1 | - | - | TGTGCCAGCAGCTTTGACAGGGCCCTCTCCTACGAGCAGTACTTC | CASSFDRALSYEQYF
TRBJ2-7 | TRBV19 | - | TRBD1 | TGTGCCAGTAGTATAGGGACAGGGGGCTACGAGCAGTACTTC | CASSIGTGGYEQYF
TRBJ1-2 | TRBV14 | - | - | TGTGCCAGCAGCCAAGCCCACCTGGACACGTCGGTCGGCTATGGCTACACCTTC | CASSQAHLDTSVGYGYTF
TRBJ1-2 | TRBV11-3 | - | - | TGTGCCAGCAGCTTAGGTTCAGTCTCCTATGGCTACACCTTC | CASSLGSVSYGYTF
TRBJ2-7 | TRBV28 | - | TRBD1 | TGTGCCAGCAGTTCGGCTTGGGACAGGCCCTACGAGCAGTACTTC | CASSSAWDRPYEQYF
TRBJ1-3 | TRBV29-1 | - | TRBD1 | TGCAGCGTTGAATCCGGGACAGGGGGAAACACCATATATTTT | CSVESGTGGNTIYF
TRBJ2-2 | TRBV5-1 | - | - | TGCGCCAGCAGCCCCTTGACAGAGAACACCGGGGAGCTGTTTTTT | CASSPLTENTGELFF
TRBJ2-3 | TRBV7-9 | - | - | TGTGCCAGCAGCTTAGGGGGCGGGCGGGGCGCAGATACGCAGTATTTT | CASSLGGGRGADTQYF
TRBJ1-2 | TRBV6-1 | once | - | TGTGCCAGCAGTGCGGCGGGCGCGGGCTATGGCTACACCTTC | CASSAAGAGYGYTF
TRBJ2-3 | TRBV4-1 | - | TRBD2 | TGCGCCAGCAGCCGAACAACAGGGACTAGCGGCTCCACAGATACGCAGTATTTT | CASSRTTGTSGSTDTQYF
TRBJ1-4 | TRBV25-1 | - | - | TGTGCCAGCAGTGCTAGGGGTTGGGAAAAACTGTTTTTT | CASSARGWEKLFF
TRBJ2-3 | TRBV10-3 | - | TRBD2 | TGTGCCATCAGTGGGGCTAGCGGGAGGGGCACAGATACGCAGTATTTT | CAISGASGRGTDTQYF
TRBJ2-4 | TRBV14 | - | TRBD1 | TGTGCCAGCAGCCAATTTGTAGGGGGCCAAAACATTCAGTACTTC | CASSQFVGGQNIQYF
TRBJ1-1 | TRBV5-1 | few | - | TGCGCCAGCAGCCCCCGGGGGGGGATGAACACTGAAGCTTTCTTT | CASSPRGGMNTEAFF
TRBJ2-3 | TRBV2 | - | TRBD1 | TGTGCCAGCAGTGCAGGGGGCTATAGCACAGATACGCAGTATTTT | CASSAGGYSTDTQYF
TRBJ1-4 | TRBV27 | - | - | TGTGCCAGCAGTTTTTGGCCCCCCTACAGGGACACTAATGAAAAACTGTTTTTT | CASSFWPPYRDTNEKLFF
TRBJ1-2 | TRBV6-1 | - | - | TGTGCCAGCAGTGAGTACACAAACTATGGCTACACCTTC | CASSEYTNYGYTF
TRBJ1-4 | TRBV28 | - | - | TGTGCCACCACCCCCTTTAACCCTGGAGCTAATGAAAAACTGTTTTTT | CATTPFNPGANEKLFF
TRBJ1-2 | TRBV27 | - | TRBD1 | TGTGCCAGCAGTTTAAGTTTAAGAAGGACAGGCGGGAACCCTAAAGACTATGGCTACACCTTC | CASSLSLRRTGGNPKDYGYTF
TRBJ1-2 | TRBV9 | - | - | TGTGCCAGCAGCGTAGACCCGGGGGGCTATGGCTACACCTTC | CASSVDPGGYGYTF
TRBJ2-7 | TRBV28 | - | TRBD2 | TGTGCCAGCAGTTTGGTACTAGCGGGGGGCAACGAGCAGTACTTC | CASSLVLAGGNEQYF
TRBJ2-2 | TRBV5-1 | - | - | TGCGCCAGCAGCTTGGTAGGGAGGCGTAACGGGGAGCTGTTTTTT | CASSLVGRRNGELFF
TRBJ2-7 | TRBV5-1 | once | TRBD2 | TGCGCCAGCAGCAATGGGGGTCTGCGGGGGAGCTCCTACGAGCAGTACTTC | CASSNGGLRGSSYEQYF
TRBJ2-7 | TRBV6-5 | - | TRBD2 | TGTGCCAGCAGTTCCCCCTGGACTAGCGTCTACTTC | CASSSPWTSVYF
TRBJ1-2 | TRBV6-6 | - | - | TGTGCCAGCAGCGACCATGGGACAACCTATGGCTACACCTTC | CASSDHGTTYGYTF
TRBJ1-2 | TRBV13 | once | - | TGTGCCAGCAGCTTGGCCACCCATAGACAAGATGGCTACACCTTC | CASSLATHRQDGYTF
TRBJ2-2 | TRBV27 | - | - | TGTGCCAGCAGTTTCGTCACCGGGGAGCTGTTTTTT | CASSFVTGELFF
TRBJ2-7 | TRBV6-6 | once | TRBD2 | TGTGCCAGCAGAACTAGCGACACCTACGAGCAGTACTTC | CASRTSDTYEQYF
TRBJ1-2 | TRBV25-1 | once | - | TGTGCCAGCAGTCCCCGTTGGGGGGTAGGCTACACCTTC | CASSPRWGVGYTF
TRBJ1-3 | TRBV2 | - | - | TGTGCCACTAAAGCGGGAGGTGGCGTAGGAAACACCATATATTTT | CATKAGGGVGNTIYF
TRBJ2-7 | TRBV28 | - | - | TGTGCCAGCACCGTAGGGGCAATTTCCTCCTACGAGCAGTACTTC | CASTVGAISSYEQYF
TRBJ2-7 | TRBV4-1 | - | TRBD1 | TGCGCCAGCAGCCAGGGGACAGGGGGAGTTTACGAGCAGTACTTC | CASSQGTGGVYEQYF
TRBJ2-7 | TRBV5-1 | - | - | TGCGCCAGCAGCACTCAGGACAGCTACGAGCAGTACTTC | CASSTQDSYEQYF
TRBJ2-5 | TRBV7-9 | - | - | TGTGCCAGCAGCTTCGGAGGTCCCCAAGAGACCCAGTACTTC | CASSFGGPQETQYF